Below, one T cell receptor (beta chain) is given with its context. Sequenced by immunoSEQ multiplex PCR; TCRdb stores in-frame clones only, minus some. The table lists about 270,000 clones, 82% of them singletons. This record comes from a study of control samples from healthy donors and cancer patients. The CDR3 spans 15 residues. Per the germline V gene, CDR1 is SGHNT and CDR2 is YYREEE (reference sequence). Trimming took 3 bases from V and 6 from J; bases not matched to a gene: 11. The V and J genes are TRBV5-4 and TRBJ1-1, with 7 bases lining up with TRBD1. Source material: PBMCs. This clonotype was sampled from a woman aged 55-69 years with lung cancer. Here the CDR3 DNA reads TGTGCCAGCAGCTCCCGACAGGGCGAATATTCTGAAGCTTTCTTT. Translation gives CASSSRQGEYSEAFF. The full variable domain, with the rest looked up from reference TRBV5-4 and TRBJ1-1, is ETGVTQSPTHLIKTRGQQVTLRCSSQSGHNTVSWYQQALGQGPQFIFQYYREEENGRGNFPPRFSGLQFPNYSSELNVNALELDDSALYLCASSSRQGEYSEAFFGQGTRLTVV.